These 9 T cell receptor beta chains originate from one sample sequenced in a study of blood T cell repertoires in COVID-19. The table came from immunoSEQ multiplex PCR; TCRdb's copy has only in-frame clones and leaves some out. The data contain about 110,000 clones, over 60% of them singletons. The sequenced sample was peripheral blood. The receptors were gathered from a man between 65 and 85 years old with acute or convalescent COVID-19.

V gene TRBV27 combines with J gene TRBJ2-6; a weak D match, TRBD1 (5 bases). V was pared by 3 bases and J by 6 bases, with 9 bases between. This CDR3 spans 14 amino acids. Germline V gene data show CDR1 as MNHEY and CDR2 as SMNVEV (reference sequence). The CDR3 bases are TGTGCCAGCAGTTTCCAGGGTTTGGCCAACGTCCTGACTTTC. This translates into CASSFQGLANVLTF.

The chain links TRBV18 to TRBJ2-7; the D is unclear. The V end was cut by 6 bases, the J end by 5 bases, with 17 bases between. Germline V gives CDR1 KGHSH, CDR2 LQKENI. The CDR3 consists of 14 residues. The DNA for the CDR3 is TGTGCCAGCTCTCTCGGGTTCCTGGAGAACGAGCAGTACTTC. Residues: CASSLGFLENEQYF. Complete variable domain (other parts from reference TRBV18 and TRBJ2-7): NAGVMQNPRHLVRRRGQEARLRCSPMKGHSHVYWYRQLPEEGLKFMVYLQKENIIDESGMPKERFSAEFPKEGPSILRIQQVVRGDSAAYFCASSLGFLENEQYFGPGTRLTVT.

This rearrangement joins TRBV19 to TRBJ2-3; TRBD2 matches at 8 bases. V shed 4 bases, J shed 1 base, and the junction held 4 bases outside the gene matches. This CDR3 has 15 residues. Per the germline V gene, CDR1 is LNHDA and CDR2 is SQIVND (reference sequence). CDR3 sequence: CASSNLAGRTDTQYF. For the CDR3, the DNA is TGTGCCAGTAGTAACTTAGCGGGGCGCACAGATACGCAGTATTTT.

The CDR3 coding sequence is TGTGCCAGCTCACCACCGGGACTAGCGGGGGGTCGCCAAGAGACCCAGTACTTC. It specifies CASSPPGLAGGRQETQYF. This chain connects TRBV18 to TRBJ2-5; 15 bases are shared with TRBD2. Per germline, CDR1 KGHSH and CDR2 LQKENI. The CDR3 has 18 residues. The ends lost 0 bases at V and 1 base at J; junction bases unmatched: 3.

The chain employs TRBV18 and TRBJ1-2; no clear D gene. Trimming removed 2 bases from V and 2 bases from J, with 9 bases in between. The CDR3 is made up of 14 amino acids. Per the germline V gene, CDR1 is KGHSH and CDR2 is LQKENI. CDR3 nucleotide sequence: TGTGCCAGCTCACCAAGTGAGCGAAACTATGGCTACACCTTC. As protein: CASSPSERNYGYTF.

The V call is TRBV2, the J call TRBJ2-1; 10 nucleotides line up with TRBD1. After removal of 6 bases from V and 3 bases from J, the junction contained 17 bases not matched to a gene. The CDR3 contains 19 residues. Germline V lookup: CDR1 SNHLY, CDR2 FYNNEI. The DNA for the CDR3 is TGTGCCAGCAGCCTTCCGGGACAGGGGTGGCAAGTCCACTACAATGAGCAGTTCTTC. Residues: CASSLPGQGWQVHYNEQFF.

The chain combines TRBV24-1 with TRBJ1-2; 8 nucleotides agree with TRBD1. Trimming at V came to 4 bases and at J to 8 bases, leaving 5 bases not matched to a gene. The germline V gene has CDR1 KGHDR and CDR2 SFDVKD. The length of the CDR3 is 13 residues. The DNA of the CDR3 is TGTGCCACCAGTGACGGACAGGGCAGGGGCTACACCTTC. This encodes CATSDGQGRGYTF.

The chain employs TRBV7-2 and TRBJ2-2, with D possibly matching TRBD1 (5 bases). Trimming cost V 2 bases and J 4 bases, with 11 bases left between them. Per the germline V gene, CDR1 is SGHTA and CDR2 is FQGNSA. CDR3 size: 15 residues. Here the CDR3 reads CASSLQGASTGELFF. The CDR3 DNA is TGTGCCAGCAGCTTACAGGGCGCGAGCACCGGGGAGCTGTTTTTT.

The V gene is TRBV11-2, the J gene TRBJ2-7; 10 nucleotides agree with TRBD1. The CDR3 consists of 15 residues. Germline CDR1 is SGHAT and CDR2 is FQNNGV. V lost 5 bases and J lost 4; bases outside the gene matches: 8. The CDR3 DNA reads TGTGCCAGCAGCCCGCTGACAGGGGGCGAATACGAGCAGTACTTC. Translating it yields CASSPLTGGEYEQYF.